Below, one TCR beta chain is given with its context. These data are taken from a study of CD8+CD57+ T cells in acquired aplastic anemia. Patients picked for sequencing had shown CD8+CD57+ cell expansion detected by flow cytometry. TCR beta VDJ and CDR3 were profiled, and genomic DNA was the template. TCRdb redid the calling of the reads with MiXCR, one entry per CDR3 protein. Here the sample spans about 180,000 distinct CDR3 sequences, almost 50% being singletons. Germline values: CDR1 LNHDA, CDR2 SQIVND (reference sequence). The V end was cut by 7 bases, the J end by 5 bases, with 14 bases between. CDR3 length: 14 residues.

V and J are TRBV19 and TRBJ1-4, with a possible D match to TRBD1 (5 bases). Material: sorted CD4+, CD8+, or CD8+CD57+ T cells (not recorded which) from PBMCs. The sequence was collected from a human donor with aplastic anemia. Here the CDR3 reads CASNTGTYNEKLFF. DNA for the CDR3: TGTGCCAGTAACACAGGCACCTACAATGAAAAACTGTTTTTT.